This paragraph covers one TCR beta chain sequence. This sample is part of a study of blood T cell repertoires in COVID-19. Looking at the study overall: Material from acute and convalescent COVID-19 was sourced from the United States, Italy and Spain. The cDNA or gDNA used as material had been derived from T cells, B-cell-depleted T cells, or PBMCs.

Per the study methods: Reference gene primer amplification in the assay estimated nucleated cell counts. Profiled with immunoSEQ multiplex PCR; TCRdb holds only in-frame clones, not every one. The V and J calls and the clone size are those of that table, but D and trimming were determined from the DNA. The sample contains approximately 21,000 clones, 83% of which appear only once. Germline V gene sequence: CDR1 MGHRA, CDR2 YSYEKL. V was trimmed by 2 bases and J by 4 bases, leaving 18 bases between them. The CDR3 has 17 amino acids. The chain combines TRBV4-1 with TRBJ1-3, with D unresolved. The sample was peripheral blood. This sequence originates from a human donor in a cohort sampled during active COVID-19. Written as DNA, the CDR3 is TGCGCCAGCAGCCAACCACCAAGCGGACGAGCGGGAAACACCATATATTTT. Its protein is CASSQPPSGRAGNTIYF.